The TCR beta chain described here comes from a study of Ad26.COV2.S vaccination and SARS-CoV-2 variants. Here immunoSEQ multiplex PCR was the method, and the copy in TCRdb shows in-frame clones only, minus some. The sample lists hundreds of thousands of clones; 75% to 95% were seen once. Treatment noted: roughly 20 received Ad26.COV2.S at low or high dose, single or two shots; roughly five received placebo; per-sample allocation not given. At day 63 after the first vaccine or placebo injection, samples were drawn. An adult donor aged 18-55 years was enrolled in Boston. J was trimmed by 2 bases and V by 4 bases; bases with no gene match: 8. Germline assignment: CDR1 ENHRY and CDR2 SYGVKD. The CDR3 totals 16 residues.

The rearrangement uses TRBV10-3 and TRBJ2-5; 9 bases are shared with TRBD2. The source is a person between 18 and 60 years old who received the Ad26.COV2.S COVID-19 vaccine or a placebo. Sequenced here: peripheral blood, sampled in a trial of Ad26.COV2.S vaccine versus placebo. The CDR3 sequence: CAISAAGGRGQETQYF. The CDR3 coding sequence is TGTGCCATCAGTGCGGCCGGCGGGAGGGGACAAGAGACCCAGTACTTC.